This T cell receptor (beta chain) was identified in a study of shared clonotypes between healthy human individuals. Sequenced by immunoSEQ multiplex PCR; TCRdb stores in-frame clones only, minus some. The sample shows millions of clones, over 85% of them seen only once. CDR3 size: 16 residues. Per germline, CDR1 SGHNT and CDR2 YYREEE (reference sequence). The V and J ends lost 0 bases and 8 bases, in that order; junction bases with no gene match: 4. V is TRBV5-4 and J is TRBJ2-2, with 13 bases lining up with TRBD2. Source material: naive CD4+ T cells from PBMCs. Subset: CD45RA+ positively selected. This TCR derives from a man between 18 and 35 years old in good health. Some clones in this sample may be carry-over from other donors' samples. In DNA, the CDR3 is TGTGCCAGCAGCTTGGGACTAGCGGGAGGTCGGGGGGAGCTGTTTTTT. It encodes CASSLGLAGGRGELFF. The variable domain in full, completed from reference TRBV5-4 and TRBJ2-2, reads ETGVTQSPTHLIKTRGQQVTLRCSSQSGHNTVSWYQQALGQGPQFIFQYYREEENGRGNFPPRFSGLQFPNYSSELNVNALELDDSALYLCASSLGLAGGRGELFFGEGSRLTVL.